One and the same sample provided the 2 T cell receptor beta chains below, sequenced in a study of T cells in narcolepsy. Some clones are missing from TCRdb's copy, which holds only in-frame ones; the method was immunoSEQ multiplex PCR. The sample lists about 41,000 clones; approximately 90% were seen once. Specimen: CD45RA- memory CD4+ T cells from PBMCs. The receptors come from a human donor with narcolepsy.

This chain links TRBV5-1 with TRBJ2-3; 11 nucleotides agree with TRBD2. Germline V gene data show CDR1 as SGHRS and CDR2 as YFSETQ. The CDR3 has 18 amino acids. With V trimmed by 7 bases and J by 0 bases, 13 bases remained unmatched. The CDR3 reads CASCDPFSGRGSTDTQYF. The CDR3 nucleotides are TGCGCCAGCTGTGACCCATTTAGCGGGAGGGGTAGCACAGATACGCAGTATTTT.

This chain joins TRBV5-1 and TRBJ2-1; TRBD2 matches 10 bases. The CDR3 sequence is 15 residues long. The germline V gene has CDR1 SGHRS and CDR2 YFSETQ. J was trimmed by 10 bases and V by 1 base; bases with no gene match: 8. The CDR3 spells CASSLQAGGPREQFF. As DNA, the CDR3 is TGCGCCAGCAGCTTGCAAGCGGGAGGGCCAAGGGAGCAGTTCTTC. Full variable domain (remainder filled in from reference TRBV5-1 and TRBJ2-1): KAGVTQTPRYLIKTRGQQVTLSCSPISGHRSVSWYQQTPGQGLQFLFEYFSETQRNKGNFPGRFSGRQFSNSRSEMNVSTLELGDSALYLCASSLQAGGPREQFFGPGTRLTVL.